The 18 T cell receptor beta chains below were found in one sample sequenced in a study of response to subunit inactivated influenza vaccine. TCRdb reanalysed the RT-PCR reads using MiXCR and keeps one entry per CDR3 protein. Among 800,000 to 1,000,000 distinct CDR3 sequences listed, 21% were seen once. The source material was PBMCs from blood, sampled less than 6 days after vaccination. These receptors were obtained from a man aged 50-60 years who received an inactivated influenza vaccine.

The rearrangement joins TRBV6-1 to TRBJ1-5, with 7 positions matching TRBD1. J gave up 3 bases and V 8 bases, and 7 bases lay outside the gene matches. Germline CDR1 MNHNS, CDR2 SASEGT. The CDR3 runs to 14 residues. This CDR3 is CASGGQSINQPQHF. The CDR3 DNA is TGTGCCAGCGGGGGACAGTCAATCAATCAGCCCCAGCATTTT.

Only a few counts were recorded for this clonotype. The chain combines TRBV12-3 or TRBV12-4 with TRBJ1-5; the D gene is possibly TRBD1 (6 bases). The CDR3 is 15 residues long. The V and J ends lost 7 bases and 9 bases respectively, with 22 bases between them. The CDR3 nucleotides read TGTGCCAGCACACACCGCGGGGACACTGGCGGGCCCCAGCATTTT. Protein product: CASTHRGDTGGPQHF.

This chain links TRBV15 with TRBJ2-5; 7 bases agree with TRBD2. This CDR3 comprises 13 residues. CDR1 and CDR2 from the germline V gene are LNHNV and YYDKDF (reference sequence). Trimming removed 6 bases from V and 5 bases from J; junction bases left unmatched: 6. CDR3 nucleotides: TGTGCCACCAGGGGGAGGGCCAGTGAGACCCAGTACTTC. This translates into CATRGRASETQYF.

This clonotype was detected only a few times. The CDR3 region is CASSQTGGDYYGYTF. The CDR3 nucleotides are TGTGCCAGCAGCCAAACAGGGGGCGATTACTATGGCTACACCTTC. V usage is TRBV4-2 and J usage is TRBJ1-2, with 9 positions matching TRBD1. Germline V gene data show CDR1 as LGHNA and CDR2 as YNFKEQ. The CDR3 covers 15 residues. After removal of 2 bases from V and 3 bases from J, the junction contained 4 bases not matched to a gene.

The V gene is TRBV9, the J gene TRBJ2-5; D assignment may be TRBD1 or TRBD2 (5 bases each). The CDR3 is 14 amino acids. Trimming removed 2 bases at V and 1 base at J, with 9 bases between. The germline gives CDR1 SGDLS, CDR2 YYNGEE. This CDR3 reads CASSVRGLQETQYF. DNA of the CDR3: TGTGCCAGCAGCGTGAGGGGCCTCCAAGAGACCCAGTACTTC.

This clonotype occurred a few times. The V and J genes are TRBV4-1 and TRBJ2-5, with 11 bases identical to TRBD2. V lost 5 bases, J lost 13 bases, and 18 bases stayed unmatched. The germline CDR1 and CDR2 sequences are MGHRA and YSYEKL. This CDR3 is 16 amino acids long. The DNA of the CDR3 is TGCGCCAGCAGCTTCGTTCTTAGCGGGGGGGCAGAACTTCTGTACTTC. This encodes CASSFVLSGGAELLYF.

V gene TRBV13 combines with J gene TRBJ1-4; D unresolved. The V end was cut by 2 bases, the J end by 6 bases, with 13 bases between. The CDR3 has 15 residues. Germline values: CDR1 PRHDT, CDR2 FYEKMQ (reference sequence). Here the CDR3 reads CASSLRSGVDEKLFF. As DNA, the CDR3 is TGTGCCAGCAGCTTAAGGAGCGGGGTGGATGAAAAACTGTTTTTT.

This clonotype appeared a few times. CDR3 sequence (DNA): TGTGCCACCAGCAGACAGGGAACGCAAGAGACCCAGTACTTC. This translates into CATSRQGTQETQYF. The J gene is TRBJ2-5, the V gene TRBV15; TRBD1 might be the D (5 bases). V lost 2 bases to trimming and J lost 2 bases, with 9 bases between them. This CDR3 is 14 amino acids long. The germline CDR1 and CDR2 sequences are LNHNV and YYDKDF (reference sequence).

The chain has TRBV4-1 and TRBJ2-7; D may be TRBD1 (5 bases). Germline CDR1 is MGHRA and CDR2 is YSYEKL. There are 16 residues in the CDR3. The V and J ends lost 0 bases and 5 bases respectively, with 17 bases between them. The CDR3 DNA reads TGCGCCAGCAGCCAAGAGGGTATGGGGCGCGGCGACGAGCAGTACTTC. The encoded protein is CASSQEGMGRGDEQYF.

The J gene is TRBJ2-5, the V gene TRBV7-2, with 8 nucleotides matching TRBD2. The CDR3 covers 14 residues. V lost 8 bases, J lost 0 bases, and 5 bases stayed unmatched. The germline V gene has CDR1 SGHTA and CDR2 FQGNSA. CDR3 sequence (DNA): TGTGCCAGCCGACGGGGGGGGAACCAAGAGACCCAGTACTTC. The encoded protein is CASRRGGNQETQYF.

This chain uses TRBV5-1 with TRBJ2-5; 7 nucleotides align to TRBD1. The CDR3 totals 15 residues. Germline trimming cut 5 bases from V and 2 bases from J; bases unmatched to any gene: 9. Germline V gene sequence: CDR1 SGHRS, CDR2 YFSETQ. The CDR3, as DNA: TGCGCCAGCAGGGCCCAGGGGGATGGACAAGAGACCCAGTACTTC. Translated: CASRAQGDGQETQYF.

This clonotype came up a few times. This rearrangement joins TRBV12-3 or TRBV12-4 to TRBJ2-3; possibly TRBD2 for D (9 bases). The germline V and J ends were trimmed by 7 bases and 1 base, with 21 bases remaining between them. The CDR3 consists of 17 residues. CDR3 in DNA: TGTGCCAGCACTCGACAGGGGTTAGCGGGAGGCACAGATACGCAGTATTTT. This translates into CASTRQGLAGGTDTQYF.

This clonotype was found a few times. J is TRBJ2-7 and V is TRBV5-6, with D tentatively TRBD1 (6 bases). V shed 4 bases and J shed 1 base, with 12 bases lying between them. The germline V gene has CDR1 SGHDT and CDR2 YYEEEE. This CDR3 comprises 14 residues. CDR3 nucleotides: TGTGCCAGCAGCGAAGGGACATTTTCCTACGAGCAGTACTTC. Its protein is CASSEGTFSYEQYF.

The chain joins TRBV20-1 to TRBJ2-7, with 8 bases that match TRBD1. Per germline, CDR1 DFQATT and CDR2 SNEGSKA (reference sequence). The CDR3 sequence is 12 residues long. V dropped 7 bases and J dropped 5; count of bases not matched to a gene: 7. The CDR3 loop is CSVEDRVNEQYF. CDR3 DNA: TGCAGTGTAGAGGACAGGGTGAACGAGCAGTACTTC.

The chain has TRBV30 and TRBJ2-1, with 8 bases identical to TRBD1. After removal of 2 bases from V and 7 bases from J, the junction contained 10 bases not matched to a gene. Germline assignment: CDR1 GTSNPN and CDR2 SVGIG (reference sequence). The CDR3 loop spans 15 amino acids. CDR3 residues: CAWSSGTGSSNEQFF. In nucleotides, the CDR3 is TGTGCCTGGAGTTCCGGGACAGGCTCCTCGAATGAGCAGTTCTTC.

The count of this clonotype is one. The chain combines TRBV7-2 with TRBJ1-1; unclear D gene. Per the germline V gene, CDR1 is SGHTA and CDR2 is FQGNSA. V dropped 5 bases and J dropped 4 bases, with 17 bases sitting between them. The CDR3 consists of 15 residues. The CDR3 is CASSGFEMWSTEAFF. For the CDR3, the DNA is TGTGCCAGCAGCGGCTTTGAGATGTGGTCCACTGAAGCTTTCTTT. Variable domain in full (rest from reference TRBV7-2 and TRBJ1-1): GAGVSQSPSNKVTEKGKDVELRCDPISGHTALYWYRQSLGQGLEFLIYFQGNSAPDKSGLPSDRFSAERTGGSVSTLTIQRTQQEDSAVYLCASSGFEMWSTEAFFGQGTRLTVV.

V and J are TRBV28 and TRBJ2-1, with no clear D. Germline loops: CDR1 MDHEN, CDR2 SYDVKM. The V gene lost 5 bases and the J gene lost 1 base, with 21 bases spanning the gap. CDR3 size: 18 residues. In nucleotides, the CDR3 is TGTGCCAGCAGTCCACCATCCTCAGCCTTGTCTTCCTACAATGAGCAGTTCTTC. Residues: CASSPPSSALSSYNEQFF.

This chain joins TRBV5-4 and TRBJ2-3; 9 nucleotides align to TRBD1. J lost 4 bases, V lost 4 bases, and 4 bases had no gene match. Germline lookup yields CDR1 SGHNT and CDR2 YYREEE (reference sequence). The CDR3 is made up of 14 amino acids. The CDR3 DNA sequence: TGTGCCAGCAGCCGGGACAGGGCCTCAGATACGCAGTATTTT. Its protein is CASSRDRASDTQYF.